This section outlines one TCR beta chain sequence together with its context. Its antigen is not known. This record belongs to a study of T cells in women clearing cervical HPV infection. Overall study findings and caveats: Associations may precede or follow infection; HPV-specific or memory T cells were not isolated.

Method: immunoSEQ multiplex PCR; TCRdb's copy keeps in-frame clones and lacks some. The table lists 20,000 to 25,000 clones. The sequencing input was blood buffy coat. The clonotype was recovered from a woman aged 18-69 years with a cervical HPV16 infection that either progressed to CIN3+ or cleared (not recorded which).

The CDR3 DNA, read in part, is TGTGCCAGCAGCGCCCAGCAGGCTAGCGGGCTTAACACCGGGGAG. The encoded protein is CASSAQQASGLNTGE. The whole CDR3 region reads CASSAQQASGLNTGELFF. The chain recombines TRBV7-8 with TRBJ2-2; TRBD2 matches 8 bases. The sequence runs out 3 residues before the end of the CDR3; the remainder is reconstructed from the germline J gene. V trimming: 5 bases; J trimming: 2 bases; junction bases outside the gene matches: 13. CDR1 and CDR2 (germline): SGHVS, FQNEAQ. This CDR3 spans 18 amino acids.